The sequence of this T cell receptor (beta chain) was determined in a study of T cells in women clearing cervical HPV infection. Study as a whole: With HLA typing for only a few women, HLA confounding remains possible.

As regards this clone: Its antigen is undetermined. The read falls 3 residues short of the CDR3 end, and the missing part is taken from the germline J gene.

CDR1 is SGHKS, CDR2 YYEKEE, per germline (reference sequence). V was clipped by 1 base and J by 6 bases, with 13 bases between them. The CDR3 contains 14 residues. immunoSEQ multiplex PCR used an average of around 1,100 ng genomic DNA. Only in-frame clones appear in the TCRdb table, and some are missing; sequencing was by immunoSEQ multiplex PCR. This sample's table reports about 31,000 clones. Study-level points and caveats: TRBV6-7 abundance was lower in cases than controls (roughly 0.11% versus 0.16%). Unknown T-cell numbers per sample may underlie the richness differences.

The TCR sequence derives from a woman between 18 and 75 years old with a cervical HPV16 infection that either progressed to CIN3+ or cleared (not recorded which). The chain employs TRBV5-5 and TRBJ1-1, with D perhaps matching TRBD1 (6 bases). Sequences were obtained from blood buffy coat. CDR3 DNA (partial): TGTGCCAGCAGCTTGAGGCAGGGGTGGGCTGAA. It encodes CASSLRQGWAE. The full CDR3 is CASSLRQGWAEAFF.